These T cell receptor beta chains were read from a single sample in a study of T cells in Graves' hyperthyroidism and ophthalmopathy. TCRdb used MiXCR to reprocess the multiplex PCR reads, holding one entry per CDR3 protein. The repertoire consists of some 600,000 distinct CDR3 sequences, with around 13% occurring once and the leading ten covering 5.8%. Material: blood. These receptor sequences come from a woman aged 25 to 39 with Graves' hyperthyroidism that later progressed to Graves' ophthalmopathy. CDR3s include the opening cysteine and the closing phenylalanine or tryptophan. Fields, in order: CDR3 protein, CDR3 DNA, D gene, J gene, V gene, clone size. D genes are given only for firm matches. Size is omitted from some rows. Given values are once, few, many or a class for expanded clones.

CDR3aa: CASSLAGADDHTQYF; CDR3nt: TGTGCTAGCAGCTTAGCAGGAGCGGACGATCATACGCAGTATTTT; d_gene: .; j_gene: TRBJ2-3; v_gene: TRBV7-7; abundance: .
CDR3aa: CASSSRTERSSYNSPLHF; CDR3nt: TGTGCCAGCAGTTCACGAACGGAAAGGAGCTCCTATAATTCACCCCTCCACTTT; d_gene: .; j_gene: TRBJ1-6; v_gene: TRBV27; abundance: many
CDR3aa: CASSSVQETQYF; CDR3nt: TGTGCCAGCAGCTCAGTCCAAGAGACCCAGTACTTC; d_gene: .; j_gene: TRBJ2-5; v_gene: TRBV7-6; abundance: many
CDR3aa: CAWSVDTRGPFNEQFF; CDR3nt: TGTGCCTGGAGTGTAGACACCAGGGGGCCTTTCAATGAGCAGTTCTTC; d_gene: TRBD1; j_gene: TRBJ2-1; v_gene: TRBV30; abundance: many
CDR3aa: CASSLPLATNADEQFF; CDR3nt: TGTGCCAGCAGCTTGCCTCTAGCGACCAACGCGGATGAGCAGTTCTTC; d_gene: .; j_gene: TRBJ2-1; v_gene: TRBV7-2; abundance: many
CDR3aa: CASRTGQVDQPQHF; CDR3nt: TGTGCCAGCAGGACGGGACAGGTCGATCAGCCCCAGCATTTT; d_gene: TRBD1; j_gene: TRBJ1-5; v_gene: TRBV28; abundance: few
CDR3aa: CAGPIWTATNEKLFF; CDR3nt: TGTGCCGGACCGATTTGGACAGCAACTAATGAAAAACTGTTTTTT; d_gene: .; j_gene: TRBJ1-4; v_gene: TRBV6-7; abundance: .
CDR3aa: CASSEARLLSTDTQYF; CDR3nt: TGTGCCAGCAGTGAAGCCAGGCTATTGTCCACAGATACGCAGTATTTT; d_gene: .; j_gene: TRBJ2-3; v_gene: TRBV2; abundance: many
CDR3aa: CASRPVGGGYTF; CDR3nt: TGTGCCAGCAGGCCCGTTGGGGGTGGCTACACCTTC; d_gene: .; j_gene: TRBJ1-2; v_gene: TRBV11-2; abundance: many
CDR3aa: CASSIGQGGYNEQFF; CDR3nt: TGTGCCAGTAGTATAGGGCAGGGCGGCTACAATGAGCAGTTCTTC; d_gene: .; j_gene: TRBJ2-1; v_gene: TRBV19; abundance: .